The following is a T cell receptor beta chain sequence with its context. These data belong to a study of blood T cell repertoires in COVID-19. Study-wide background: Collection of acute and convalescent COVID-19 samples took place in the United States, Italy and Spain. Sample material is recorded as cDNA or gDNA derived from T cells, B-cell-depleted T cells, or PBMCs.

This CDR3 is 13 amino acids long. J lost 4 bases, V lost 10 bases, and 4 bases had no gene match. Germline V CDR1 and CDR2: LNHDA, SQIVND (reference sequence). Per the original methods: Amplification from reference gene primers served as the basis for estimated nucleated cell counts. Sequencing used immunoSEQ multiplex PCR; TCRdb keeps in-frame clones, though not all of them. V and J calls and clone size are as listed in that table; D and trimming were resolved from the DNA. The sample contains tens of thousands of clones, around nine tenths of which appear only once. The receptor was isolated from a middle-aged man with acute or convalescent COVID-19. The rearrangement uses TRBV19 and TRBJ1-5; 10 bases agree with TRBD1. Sequenced sample: peripheral blood. The CDR3 sequence is CATRDRGNQPQHF. DNA for the CDR3: TGTGCCACCCGGGACAGGGGTAATCAGCCCCAGCATTTT.